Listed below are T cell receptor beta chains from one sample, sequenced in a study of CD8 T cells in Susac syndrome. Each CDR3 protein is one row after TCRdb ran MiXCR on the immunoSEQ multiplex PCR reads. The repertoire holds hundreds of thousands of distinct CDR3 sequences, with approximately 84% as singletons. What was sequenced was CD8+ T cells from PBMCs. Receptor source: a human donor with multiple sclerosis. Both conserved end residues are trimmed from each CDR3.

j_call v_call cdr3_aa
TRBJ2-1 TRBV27 ASSLGYSYNEQF
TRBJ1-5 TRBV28 ASSLGGRAHPQH
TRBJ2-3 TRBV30 AWSVNSPPDTQY
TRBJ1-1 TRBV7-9 ASRRTGETEAF
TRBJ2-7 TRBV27 ASMRLGVEQY
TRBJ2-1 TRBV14 ASRASGKYNEQF
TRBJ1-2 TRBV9 ASSIGAAPREYGYT
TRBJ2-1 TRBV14 ASSQVSRDEQF
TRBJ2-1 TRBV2 ASSSPALYNEQF
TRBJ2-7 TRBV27 ASSLPSGEQY
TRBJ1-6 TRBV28 ASSLLGYTPLH
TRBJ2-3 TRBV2 AKLQGNTDTQY
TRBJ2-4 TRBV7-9 ASSAPGGNIQY
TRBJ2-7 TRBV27 ASSLLTGLGPYEQY
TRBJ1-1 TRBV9 ASSVGSQGRNTEAF
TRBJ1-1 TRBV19 ASSLSQGANTEAF
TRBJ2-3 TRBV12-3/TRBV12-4 ASSFTGGTDTQY
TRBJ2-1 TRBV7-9 ASSRLVAGAENEQF
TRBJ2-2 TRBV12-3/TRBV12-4 ASSVLATGELF
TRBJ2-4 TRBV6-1 ASSLGGAKNIQY
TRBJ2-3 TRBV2 ASSGQGAADTQY
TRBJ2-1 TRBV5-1 ASSFPGGTSSHSYNEQF